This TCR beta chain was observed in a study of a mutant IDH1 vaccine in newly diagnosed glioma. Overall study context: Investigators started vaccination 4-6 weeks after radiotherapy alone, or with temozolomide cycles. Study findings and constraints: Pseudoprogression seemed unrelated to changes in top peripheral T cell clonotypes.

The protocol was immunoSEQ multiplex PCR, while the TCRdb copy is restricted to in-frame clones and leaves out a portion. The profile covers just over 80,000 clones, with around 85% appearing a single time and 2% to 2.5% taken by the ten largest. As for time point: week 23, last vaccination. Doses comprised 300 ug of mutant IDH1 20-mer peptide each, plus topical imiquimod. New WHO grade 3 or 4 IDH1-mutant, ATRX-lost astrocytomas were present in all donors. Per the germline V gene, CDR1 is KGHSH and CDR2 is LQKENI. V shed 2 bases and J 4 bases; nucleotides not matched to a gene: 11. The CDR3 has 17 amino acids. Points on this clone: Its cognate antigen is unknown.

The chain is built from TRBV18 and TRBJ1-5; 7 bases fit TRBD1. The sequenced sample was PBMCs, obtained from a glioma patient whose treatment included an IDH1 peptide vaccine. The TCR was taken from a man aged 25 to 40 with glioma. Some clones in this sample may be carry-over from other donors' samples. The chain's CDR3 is CASSPGAGGRGNQPQHF. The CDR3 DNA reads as TGTGCCAGCTCACCAGGGGCAGGGGGAAGAGGAAATCAGCCCCAGCATTTT.